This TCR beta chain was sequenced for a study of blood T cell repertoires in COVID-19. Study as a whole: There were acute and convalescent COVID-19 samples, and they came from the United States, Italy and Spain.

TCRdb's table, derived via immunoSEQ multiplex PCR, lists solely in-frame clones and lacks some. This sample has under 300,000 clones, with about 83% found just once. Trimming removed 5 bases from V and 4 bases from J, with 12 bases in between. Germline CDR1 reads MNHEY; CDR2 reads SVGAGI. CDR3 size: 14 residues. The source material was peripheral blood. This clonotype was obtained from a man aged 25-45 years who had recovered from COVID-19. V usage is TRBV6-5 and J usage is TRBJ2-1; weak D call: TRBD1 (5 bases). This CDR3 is CASSPDSVYNEQFF. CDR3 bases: TGTGCCAGCAGTCCCGACAGTGTTTACAATGAGCAGTTCTTC.